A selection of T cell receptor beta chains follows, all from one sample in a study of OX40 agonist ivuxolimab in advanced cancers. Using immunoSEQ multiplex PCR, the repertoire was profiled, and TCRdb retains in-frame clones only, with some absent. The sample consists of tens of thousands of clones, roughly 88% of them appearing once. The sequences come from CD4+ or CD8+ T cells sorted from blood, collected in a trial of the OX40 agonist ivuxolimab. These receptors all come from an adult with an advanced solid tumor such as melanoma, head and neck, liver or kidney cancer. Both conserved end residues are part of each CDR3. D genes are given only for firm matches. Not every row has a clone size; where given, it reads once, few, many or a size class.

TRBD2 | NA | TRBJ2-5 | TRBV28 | TGTGCCAGCAGTTTATACGTGTTTCGGACTAGTTGGATAGAGACCCAGTACTTC | CASSLYVFRTSWIETQYF
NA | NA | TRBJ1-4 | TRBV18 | TGTGCCAGCTCACCGAACCGGGACGGCAATGAAAAACTGTTTTTT | CASSPNRDGNEKLFF
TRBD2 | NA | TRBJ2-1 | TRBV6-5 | TGTGCCAGCAGTCAACGCGGGGGGGACAATGAGCAGTTCTTC | CASSQRGGDNEQFF
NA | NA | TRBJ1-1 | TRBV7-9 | TGTGCCAGCAGGGAGGGTATTGGTATAGCGACTGAAGCTTTCTTT | CASREGIGIATEAFF
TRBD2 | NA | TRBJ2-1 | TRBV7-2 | TGTGCCAGCAGCTTTACGGGAGGGCCTGAGAATGAGCAGTTCTTC | CASSFTGGPENEQFF
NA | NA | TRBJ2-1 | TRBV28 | TGTGCCAGCAGTTTGAGGGGGTTTAGCTGGTTCTTC | CASSLRGFSWFF
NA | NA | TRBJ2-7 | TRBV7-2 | TGTGCCAGCAGCCCAGGGGGGACAGTGAGCTACGAGCAGTACTTC | CASSPGGTVSYEQYF
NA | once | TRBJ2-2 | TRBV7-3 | TGTGCCAGCAGCTTAGTTCTTTTGCGGGAAGCATCAAACACCGGGGAGCTGTTTTTT | CASSLVLLREASNTGELFF
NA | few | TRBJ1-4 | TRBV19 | TGTGCCAGTAGTACGGACAGAGGGGGTGAAAAACTGTTTTTT | CASSTDRGGEKLFF
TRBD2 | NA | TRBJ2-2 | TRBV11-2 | TGTGCCAGCAGCTTAGGACTAGCGGGAGGTAGAAACACCGGGGAGCTGTTTTTT | CASSLGLAGGRNTGELFF
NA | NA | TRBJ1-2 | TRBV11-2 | TGTGCCAGCAGCGGGTTAGGGGCCTATGGCTACACCTTC | CASSGLGAYGYTF
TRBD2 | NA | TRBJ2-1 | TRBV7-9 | TGTGCCAGCAGCTTAGAGTCCTCAGCGGGAGGGCAATGGAATGAGCAGTTCTTC | CASSLESSAGGQWNEQFF
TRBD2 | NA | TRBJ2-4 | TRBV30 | TGTGCCTGGAGTTCAGGACTAGCGGGAGGGGGCATTCAGTACTTC | CAWSSGLAGGGIQYF
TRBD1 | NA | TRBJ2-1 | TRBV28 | TGTGCCAGCAGTGAGGACAGGGAAAATGAGCAGTTCTTC | CASSEDRENEQFF
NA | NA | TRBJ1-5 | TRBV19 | TGTGCCAGTAAAGGGGCGGCGAGCAATCAGCCCCAGCATTTT | CASKGAASNQPQHF
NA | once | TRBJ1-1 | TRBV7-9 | TGTGCCAGCAGCTTAGAAGTTTTTGATGAAGCTTTCTTT | CASSLEVFDEAFF
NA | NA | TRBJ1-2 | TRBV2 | TGTGCCAGCAGGTTCAGGGTCTCTGGCTACACCTTC | CASRFRVSGYTF
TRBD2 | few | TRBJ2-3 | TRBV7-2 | TGTGCCAGCAGCTGGGAGAGCGGGGAGGGGGATACGCAGTATTTT | CASSWESGEGDTQYF
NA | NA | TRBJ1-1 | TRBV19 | TGTGCCAGTAGTACCCAGGGACTGACGTTTTATATGAACACTGAAGCTTTCTTT | CASSTQGLTFYMNTEAFF
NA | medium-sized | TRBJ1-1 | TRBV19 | TGTGCCAGTAGTATTAGCCAGAACACTGAAGCTTTCTTT | CASSISQNTEAFF
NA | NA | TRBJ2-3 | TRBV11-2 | TGTGCCAGCAGTCTAGACCGGGATACGCAGTATTTT | CASSLDRDTQYF
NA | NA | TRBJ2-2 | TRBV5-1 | TGCGCCAGCAGCCAACACGGAACCACCGGGGAGCTGTTTTTT | CASSQHGTTGELFF
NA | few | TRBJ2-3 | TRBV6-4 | TGTGCCAGCAGCGCCCAGGCGGGCCGCACAGATACGCAGTATTTT | CASSAQAGRTDTQYF
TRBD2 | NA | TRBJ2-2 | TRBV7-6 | TGTGCCAGCAGCCCCGGGACTAGCGTGAACACCGGGGAGCTGTTTTTT | CASSPGTSVNTGELFF
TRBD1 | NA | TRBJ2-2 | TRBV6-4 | TGTGCCAGCAGCGATGACCACTCGGGACAGCGCCTCGGGGAGCTGTTTTTT | CASSDDHSGQRLGELFF